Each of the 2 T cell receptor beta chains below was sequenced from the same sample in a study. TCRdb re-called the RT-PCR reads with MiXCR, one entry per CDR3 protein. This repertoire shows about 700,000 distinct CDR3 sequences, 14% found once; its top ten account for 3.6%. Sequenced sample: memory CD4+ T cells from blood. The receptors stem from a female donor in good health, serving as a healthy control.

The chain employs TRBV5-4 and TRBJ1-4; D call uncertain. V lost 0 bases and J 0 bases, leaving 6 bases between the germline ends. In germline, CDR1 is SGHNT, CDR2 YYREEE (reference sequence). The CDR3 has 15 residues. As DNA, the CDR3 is TGTGCCAGCAGCTTGGATCCCACAACTAATGAAAAACTGTTTTTT. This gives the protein CASSLDPTTNEKLFF.

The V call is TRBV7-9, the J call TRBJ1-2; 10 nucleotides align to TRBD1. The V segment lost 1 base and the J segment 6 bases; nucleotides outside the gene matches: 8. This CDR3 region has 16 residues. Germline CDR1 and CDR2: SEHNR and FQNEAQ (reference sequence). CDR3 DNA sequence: TGTGCCAGCAGCTTAGATTTCGCGACAGGGGGCAATGGCTACACCTTC. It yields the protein CASSLDFATGGNGYTF.